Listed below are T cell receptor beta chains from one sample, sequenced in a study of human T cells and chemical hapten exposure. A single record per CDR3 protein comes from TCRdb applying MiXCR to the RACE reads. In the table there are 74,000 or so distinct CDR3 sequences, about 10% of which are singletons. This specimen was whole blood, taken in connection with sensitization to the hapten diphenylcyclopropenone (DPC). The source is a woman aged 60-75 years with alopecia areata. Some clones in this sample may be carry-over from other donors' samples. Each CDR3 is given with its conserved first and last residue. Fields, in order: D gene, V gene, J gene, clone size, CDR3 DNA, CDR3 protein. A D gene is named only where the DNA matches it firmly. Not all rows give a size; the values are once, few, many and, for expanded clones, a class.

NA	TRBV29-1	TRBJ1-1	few	TGCAGCGTTGGGGAAAACCCGGGCACTGAAGCTTTCTTT	CSVGENPGTEAFF
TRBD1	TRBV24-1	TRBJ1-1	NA	TGTGCCACCAGTGATTTGGCCAGGGGGGGAACTGAAGCTTTCTTT	CATSDLARGGTEAFF
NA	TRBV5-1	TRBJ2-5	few	TGCGCCAGCAGCCCCGGGACTAGGGGGCAGACCCAGTACTTC	CASSPGTRGQTQYF
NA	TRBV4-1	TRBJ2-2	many	TGCGCCAGCAGCCCACGCCGGGTACGCGGGGAGGCCGGGGAGCTGTTTTTT	CASSPRRVRGEAGELFF
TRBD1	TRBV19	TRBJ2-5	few	TGTGCCAGTAGCGGGACAGGGGGCGACTCCCCTTGGGGGGAGACCCAGTACTTC	CASSGTGGDSPWGETQYF
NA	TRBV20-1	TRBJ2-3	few	TGCAGTGCTAGATTTGTCGCAGATACGCAGTATTTT	CSARFVADTQYF
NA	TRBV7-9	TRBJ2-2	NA	TGTGCCAGCAGCTTCTACAGGGACACCGGGGAGCTGTTTTTT	CASSFYRDTGELFF
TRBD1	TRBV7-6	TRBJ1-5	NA	TGTGCCAGCAGCCGGTCTTCGGGCGGGACAGAGAAGTATAGCAATCAGCCCCAGCATTTT	CASSRSSGGTEKYSNQPQHF
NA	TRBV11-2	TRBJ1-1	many	TGTGCCAGCAGCCCCAACTTGGACCGAAACACTGAAGCTTTCTTT	CASSPNLDRNTEAFF
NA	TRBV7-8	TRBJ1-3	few	TGTGCCAGCAGCTCCAGTGGGGGTGGTGTTAGAAACACCATATATTTT	CASSSSGGGVRNTIYF
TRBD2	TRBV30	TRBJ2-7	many	TGTGCCTGGAGGGGAGCGGGGGCCACCTACGAGCAGTACTTC	CAWRGAGATYEQYF
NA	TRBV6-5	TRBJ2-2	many	TGTGCCAGCAGTTATACAGGGAGAGCGGCCGGGGAGCTGTTTTTT	CASSYTGRAAGELFF
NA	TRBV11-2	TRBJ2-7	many	TGTGCCAGCAGCTTACAGGGGTACGAGCAGTACTTC	CASSLQGYEQYF
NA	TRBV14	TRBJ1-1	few	TGTGCCAGCAGCCAATCGGGATATGGAGCTTTCTTT	CASSQSGYGAFF
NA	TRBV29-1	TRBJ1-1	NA	TGCAGCGCCAGCTCCGGGGCGAACACTGAAGCTTTCTTT	CSASSGANTEAFF
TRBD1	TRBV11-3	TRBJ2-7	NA	TGTGCCAGCAGCTTATCACCAATTCCTTCGGACAGGGCAACAACCTACGAGCAGTACTTC	CASSLSPIPSDRATTYEQYF
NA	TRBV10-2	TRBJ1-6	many	TGCGCCAGCAGTGGGCTGGCAAATTCACCCCTCCACTTT	CASSGLANSPLHF
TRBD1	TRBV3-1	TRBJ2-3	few	TGTGCCAGCAGCCGGCAGGGACAGGGGGCAAGAGATACGCAGTATTTT	CASSRQGQGARDTQYF